This T cell receptor beta chain was identified during a study of blood T cell repertoires in COVID-19. Study-level background: Researchers got acute and convalescent COVID-19 samples from the United States, Italy and Spain. PBMCs, B-cell-depleted T cells, or T cells provided the cDNA or gDNA that made up the material.

Authors' analysis steps: From reference gene primer amplification, estimates of nucleated cell counts were derived. TCRdb keeps only in-frame clones here, not all; method: immunoSEQ multiplex PCR. V and J calls and clone size come straight from that table; D and trimming were deduced from the DNA. The repertoire holds around 300,000 clones, with about nine tenths as singletons. Between the trimmed V and J ends, which lost 11 bases and 2 bases, there was a span of 13 bases. Per germline, CDR1 ENHRY and CDR2 SYGVKD. This CDR3 is 13 amino acids long. Seattle patient enrollment occurred during active infection, with longitudinal follow-up thereafter.

J is TRBJ1-5 and V is TRBV10-3, with a possible D match to TRBD1 (5 bases). Sequencing was performed on peripheral blood. The TCR sequence derives from a woman in her thirties with COVID-19, enrolled during active disease. CDR3 loop: CASRGTGNQPQHF. CDR3 in DNA: TGTGCCTCCCGCGGGACCGGCAATCAGCCCCAGCATTTT.